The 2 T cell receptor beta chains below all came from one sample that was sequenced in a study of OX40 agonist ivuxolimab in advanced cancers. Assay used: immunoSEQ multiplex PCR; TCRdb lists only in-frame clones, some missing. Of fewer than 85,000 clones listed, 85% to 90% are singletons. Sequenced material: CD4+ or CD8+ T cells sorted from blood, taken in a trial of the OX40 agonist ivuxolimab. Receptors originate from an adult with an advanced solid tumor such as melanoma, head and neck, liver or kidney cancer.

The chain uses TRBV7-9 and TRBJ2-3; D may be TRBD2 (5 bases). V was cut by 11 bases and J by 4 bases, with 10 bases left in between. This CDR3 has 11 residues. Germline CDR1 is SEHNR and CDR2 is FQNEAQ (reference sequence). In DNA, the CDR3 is TGTGCCCGGGGTGAATCAGATACGCAGTATTTT. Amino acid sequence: CARGESDTQYF.

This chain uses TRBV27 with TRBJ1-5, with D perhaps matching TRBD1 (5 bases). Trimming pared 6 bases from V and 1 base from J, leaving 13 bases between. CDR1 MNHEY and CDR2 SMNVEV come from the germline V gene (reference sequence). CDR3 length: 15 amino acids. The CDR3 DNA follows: TGTGCCAGCAGGCACGAGAGGGACAGCAATCAGCCCCAGCATTTT. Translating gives CASRHERDSNQPQHF.